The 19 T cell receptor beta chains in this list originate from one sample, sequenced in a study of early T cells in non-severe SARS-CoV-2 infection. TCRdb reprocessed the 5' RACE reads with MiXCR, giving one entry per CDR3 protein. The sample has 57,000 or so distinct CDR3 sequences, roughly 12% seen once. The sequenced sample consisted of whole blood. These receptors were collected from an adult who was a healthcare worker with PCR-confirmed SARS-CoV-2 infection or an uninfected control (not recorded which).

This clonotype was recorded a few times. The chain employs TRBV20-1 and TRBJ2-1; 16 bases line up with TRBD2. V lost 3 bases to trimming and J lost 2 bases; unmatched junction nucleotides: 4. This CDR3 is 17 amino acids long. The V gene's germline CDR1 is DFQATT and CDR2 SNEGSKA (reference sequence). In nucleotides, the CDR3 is TGCAGTGCTAGTGGGACTAGCGGGAGGGGGACCTACAATGAGCAGTTCTTC. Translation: CSASGTSGRGTYNEQFF.

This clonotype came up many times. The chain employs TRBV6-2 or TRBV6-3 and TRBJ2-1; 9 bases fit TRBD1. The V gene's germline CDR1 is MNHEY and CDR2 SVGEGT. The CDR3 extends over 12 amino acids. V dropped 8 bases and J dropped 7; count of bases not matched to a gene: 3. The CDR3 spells CASRDRVNEQFF. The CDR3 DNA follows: TGTGCCAGCCGGGACAGGGTAAATGAGCAGTTCTTC.

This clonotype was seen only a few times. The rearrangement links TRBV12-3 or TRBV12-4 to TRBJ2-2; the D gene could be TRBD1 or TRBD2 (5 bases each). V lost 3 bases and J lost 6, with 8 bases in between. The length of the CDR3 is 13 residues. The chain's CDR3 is CASSFQGPGELFF. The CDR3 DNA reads TGTGCCAGCAGTTTTCAGGGACCCGGGGAGCTGTTTTTT.

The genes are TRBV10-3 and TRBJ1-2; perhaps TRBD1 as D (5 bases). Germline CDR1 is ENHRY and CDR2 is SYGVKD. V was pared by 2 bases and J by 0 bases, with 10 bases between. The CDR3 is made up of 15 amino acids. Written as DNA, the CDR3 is TGTGCCATCAGTGAGGGGGCAGGGCCTAACTATGGCTACACCTTC. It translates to CAISEGAGPNYGYTF.

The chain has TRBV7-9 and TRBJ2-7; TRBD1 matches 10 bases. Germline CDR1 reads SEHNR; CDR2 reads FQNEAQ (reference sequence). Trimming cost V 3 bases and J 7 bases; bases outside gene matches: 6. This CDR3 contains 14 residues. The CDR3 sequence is CASSFGQGVSEQYF. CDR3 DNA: TGTGCCAGCAGCTTTGGACAGGGGGTGAGTGAGCAGTACTTC.

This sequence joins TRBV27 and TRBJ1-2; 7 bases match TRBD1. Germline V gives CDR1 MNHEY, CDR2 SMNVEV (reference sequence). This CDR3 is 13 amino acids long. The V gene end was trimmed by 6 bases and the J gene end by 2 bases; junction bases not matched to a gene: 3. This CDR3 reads CASRPGQNYGYTF. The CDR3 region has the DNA TGTGCCAGCAGGCCGGGACAGAACTATGGCTACACCTTC.

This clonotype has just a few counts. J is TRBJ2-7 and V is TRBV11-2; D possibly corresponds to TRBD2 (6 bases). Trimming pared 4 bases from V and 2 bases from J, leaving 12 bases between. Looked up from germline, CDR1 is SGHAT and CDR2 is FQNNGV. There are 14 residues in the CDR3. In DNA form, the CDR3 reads TGTGCCAGCAGCTCTCGATGGGGGGCCTACGAGCAGTACTTC. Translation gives CASSSRWGAYEQYF. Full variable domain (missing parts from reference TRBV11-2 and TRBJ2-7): EAGVAQSPRYKIIEKRQSVAFWCNPISGHATLYWYQQILGQGPKLLIQFQNNGVVDDSQLPKDRFSAERLKGVDSTLKIQPAKLEDSAVYLCASSSRWGAYEQYFGPGTRLTVT.

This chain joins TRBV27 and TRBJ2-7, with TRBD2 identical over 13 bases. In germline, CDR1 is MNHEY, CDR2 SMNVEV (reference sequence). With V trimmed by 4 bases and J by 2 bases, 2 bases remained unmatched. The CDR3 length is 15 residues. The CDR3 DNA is TGTGCCAGCAGTTCACTAGCGGGAGGGCCCTACGAGCAGTACTTC. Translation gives CASSSLAGGPYEQYF.

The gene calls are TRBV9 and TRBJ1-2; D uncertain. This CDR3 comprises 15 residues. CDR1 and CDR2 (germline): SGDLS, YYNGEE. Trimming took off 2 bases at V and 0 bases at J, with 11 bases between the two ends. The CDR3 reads CASSVGPESNYGYTF. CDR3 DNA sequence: TGTGCCAGCAGCGTTGGGCCGGAGTCTAACTATGGCTACACCTTC.

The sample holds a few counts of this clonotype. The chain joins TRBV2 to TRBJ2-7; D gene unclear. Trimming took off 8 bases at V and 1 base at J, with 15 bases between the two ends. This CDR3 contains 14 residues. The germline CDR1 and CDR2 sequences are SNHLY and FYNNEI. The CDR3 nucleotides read TGTGCCAGCGCTGCGACAACAATTTCCTACGAGCAGTACTTC. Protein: CASAATTISYEQYF.

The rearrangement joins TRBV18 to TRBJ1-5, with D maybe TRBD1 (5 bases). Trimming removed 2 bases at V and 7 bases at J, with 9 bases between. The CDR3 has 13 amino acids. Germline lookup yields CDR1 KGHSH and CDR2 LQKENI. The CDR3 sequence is CASSPDRYQPQHF. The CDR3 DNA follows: TGTGCCAGCTCACCAGACAGATACCAGCCCCAGCATTTT.

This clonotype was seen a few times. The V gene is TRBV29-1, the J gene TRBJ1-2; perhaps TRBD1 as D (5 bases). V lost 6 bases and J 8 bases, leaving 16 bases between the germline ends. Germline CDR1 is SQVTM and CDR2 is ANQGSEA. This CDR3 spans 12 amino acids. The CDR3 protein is CSVDAGTPGYTF. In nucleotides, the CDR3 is TGCAGCGTAGATGCCGGGACTCCCGGCTACACCTTC.

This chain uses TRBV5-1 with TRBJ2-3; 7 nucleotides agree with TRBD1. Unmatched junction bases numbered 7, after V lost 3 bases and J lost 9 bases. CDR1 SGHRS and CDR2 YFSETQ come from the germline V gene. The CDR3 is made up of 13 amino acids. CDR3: CASSSTGERTQYF. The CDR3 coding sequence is TGCGCCAGCAGCTCTACAGGGGAGCGAACGCAGTATTTT.

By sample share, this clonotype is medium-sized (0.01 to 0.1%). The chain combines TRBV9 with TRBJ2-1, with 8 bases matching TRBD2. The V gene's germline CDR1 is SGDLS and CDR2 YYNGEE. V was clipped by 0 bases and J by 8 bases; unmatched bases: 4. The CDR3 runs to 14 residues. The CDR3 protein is CASSVGVAGHEQFF. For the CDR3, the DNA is TGTGCCAGCAGCGTAGGGGTAGCGGGGCATGAGCAGTTCTTC.

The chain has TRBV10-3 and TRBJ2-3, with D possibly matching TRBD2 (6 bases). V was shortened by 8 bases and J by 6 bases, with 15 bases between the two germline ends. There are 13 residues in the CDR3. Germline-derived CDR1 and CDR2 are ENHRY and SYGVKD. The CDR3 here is CAIRGGLGDTQYF. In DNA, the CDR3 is TGTGCCATCCGGGGAGGCCTGGGGGATACGCAGTATTTT.

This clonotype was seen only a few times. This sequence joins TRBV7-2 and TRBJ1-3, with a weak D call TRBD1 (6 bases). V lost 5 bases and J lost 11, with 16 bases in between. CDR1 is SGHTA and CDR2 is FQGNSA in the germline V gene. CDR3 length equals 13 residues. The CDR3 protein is CASSPHRVYSIYF. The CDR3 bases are TGTGCCAGCAGCCCCCACAGGGTATACTCCATATATTTT.

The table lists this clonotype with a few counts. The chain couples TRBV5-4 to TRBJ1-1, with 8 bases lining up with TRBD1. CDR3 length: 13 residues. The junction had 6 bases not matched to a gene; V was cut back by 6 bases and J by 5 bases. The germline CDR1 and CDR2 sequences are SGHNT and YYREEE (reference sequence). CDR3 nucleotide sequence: TGTGCCAGCACGCTGGACAGGGCAACTGAAGCTTTCTTT. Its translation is CASTLDRATEAFF.

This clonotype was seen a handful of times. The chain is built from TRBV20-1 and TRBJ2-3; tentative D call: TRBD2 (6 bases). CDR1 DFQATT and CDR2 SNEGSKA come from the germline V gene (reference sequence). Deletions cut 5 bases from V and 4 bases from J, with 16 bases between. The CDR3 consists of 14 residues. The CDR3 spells CSALYSSAADTQYF. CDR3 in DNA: TGCAGTGCTCTCTATTCTAGCGCCGCAGATACGCAGTATTTT.

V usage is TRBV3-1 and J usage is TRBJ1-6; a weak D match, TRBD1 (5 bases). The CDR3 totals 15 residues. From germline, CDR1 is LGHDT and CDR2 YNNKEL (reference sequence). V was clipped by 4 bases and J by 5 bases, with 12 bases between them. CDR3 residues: CASSPPGSHNSPLHF. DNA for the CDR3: TGTGCCAGCAGCCCCCCAGGGTCTCATAATTCACCCCTCCACTTT. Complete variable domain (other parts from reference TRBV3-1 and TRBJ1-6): DTAVSQTPKYLVTQMGNDKSIKCEQNLGHDTMYWYKQDSKKFLKIMFSYNNKELIINETVPNRFSPKSPDKAHLNLHINSLELGDSAVYFCASSPPGSHNSPLHFGNGTRLTVT.